A selection of T cell receptor beta chains follows, all from one sample in a study of T cell responses to AZD1222 COVID-19 vaccine. Only in-frame clones appear in the TCRdb table, and some are missing; sequencing was by immunoSEQ multiplex PCR. The sample lists 18,000 or so clones, around 92% occurring once. Sample: peripheral blood, taken 28 days after the second AZD1222 dose. The receptors originated from an adult who received the AZD1222 COVID-19 vaccine. The CDR3 runs from the conserved cysteine through the conserved F or W. D genes are given only for firm matches. Only some rows state a clone size, as once, few, many or a class for expanded clones.

.	TRBJ2-7	TRBV5-8	.	TGTGCCAGCAGTGAGGGCCGGGCCCCAACCTACGAGCAGTACTTC	CASSEGRAPTYEQYF
TRBD2	TRBJ2-7	TRBV5-1	.	TGCGCCAGCAGCAGACTAGCGGGAGCTCACGAGCAGTACTTC	CASSRLAGAHEQYF
.	TRBJ2-4	TRBV6-5	.	TGTGCCAGCAGGATAGACAGAAACATTCAGTACTTC	CASRIDRNIQYF
TRBD2	TRBJ2-1	TRBV5-1	.	TGCGCCAGCAGCTCGCTTTTCGCGGGAGGGCTCGGTGAGCAGTTCTTC	CASSSLFAGGLGEQFF
.	TRBJ1-4	TRBV10-3	.	TGTGCCATCAGTGCTGGTCGGGGGGAGGAAAAACTGTTTTTT	CAISAGRGEEKLFF
.	TRBJ2-2	TRBV18	.	TGTGCCAGCTCAAAGACGGCGACGTTAAACACCGGGGAGCTGTTTTTT	CASSKTATLNTGELFF
.	TRBJ2-3	TRBV14	.	TGTGCCAGCAGCGCACTAGGGGGACCCGGCGGCACAGATACGCAGTATTTT	CASSALGGPGGTDTQYF
.	TRBJ2-3	TRBV11-3	.	TGTGCCAGCAGCTTAGCAGATACGCAGTATTTT	CASSLADTQYF
.	TRBJ2-1	TRBV27	.	TGTGCCAGCAGTTTAGGGGGCTATATAACCACCCGGGGTGAGCAGTTCTTC	CASSLGGYITTRGEQFF
TRBD1	TRBJ2-5	TRBV6-5	.	TGTGCCAGCAGTCGGACAGGGAATGGTCAAGAGACCCAGTACTTC	CASSRTGNGQETQYF
TRBD2	TRBJ2-1	TRBV7-6	.	TGTGCCAGCGGGCCTGGGACTAGTTATTACAATGAGCAGTTCTTC	CASGPGTSYYNEQFF
.	TRBJ2-5	TRBV19	.	TGTGCCAGTAGTCGCCTACGTTTTGAGACCCAGTACTTC	CASSRLRFETQYF
.	TRBJ1-2	TRBV11-2	.	TGTGCCAGCAGCTTGAGACTAGGGCGGGACCCCGTCTATGGCTACACCTTC	CASSLRLGRDPVYGYTF
TRBD1	TRBJ2-7	TRBV5-1	.	TGCGCCAGCAGCTTGGGTGGGACAGGGGGTACCTACGAGCAGTACTTC	CASSLGGTGGTYEQYF
.	TRBJ1-5	TRBV18	.	TGTGCCAGCTCACCAGGTTTGGGGTACCTGAATCAGCCCCAGCATTTT	CASSPGLGYLNQPQHF
.	TRBJ1-1	TRBV12-5	.	TGTGCTAGTGGTTCTACTGGGACGGAAGCTTTCTTT	CASGSTGTEAFF
TRBD1	TRBJ1-6	TRBV30	.	TGTGCCTGGAAACAGGGGGATAATTCACCCCTCCACTTT	CAWKQGDNSPLHF
TRBD2	TRBJ2-3	TRBV5-4	once	TGTGCCAGCAGCTCCAGCGGGGGGGCTGATACGCAGTATTTT	CASSSSGGADTQYF
.	TRBJ2-5	TRBV3-1/TRBV3-2	few	TGTGCCAGCAGCCAAGAAGGGGGAAAAGAGACCCAGTACTTC	CASSQEGGKETQYF
.	TRBJ2-2	TRBV7-2	.	TGTGCCAGCAGCTTAGTACCGGGGTCAACCGGGGAGCTGTTTTTT	CASSLVPGSTGELFF
.	TRBJ2-5	TRBV7-9	few	TGTGCCAGCAGCTTATCTACGGCGCAAGAGACCCAGTACTTC	CASSLSTAQETQYF
TRBD1	TRBJ1-3	TRBV12-5	.	TGTGCTAGTGGTTTGCGGCCGGGACAGGGGTCTATAGCTACTGGAAACACCATATATTTT	CASGLRPGQGSIATGNTIYF
.	TRBJ2-7	TRBV5-5	once	TGTGCCAGCAGCAGAACGGGACCGGTTACCTACGAGCAGTACTTC	CASSRTGPVTYEQYF
TRBD1	TRBJ1-4	TRBV4-1	.	TGCGCCAGCAGCCAAGCAGGGGGACAACTGTTTTTT	CASSQAGGQLFF